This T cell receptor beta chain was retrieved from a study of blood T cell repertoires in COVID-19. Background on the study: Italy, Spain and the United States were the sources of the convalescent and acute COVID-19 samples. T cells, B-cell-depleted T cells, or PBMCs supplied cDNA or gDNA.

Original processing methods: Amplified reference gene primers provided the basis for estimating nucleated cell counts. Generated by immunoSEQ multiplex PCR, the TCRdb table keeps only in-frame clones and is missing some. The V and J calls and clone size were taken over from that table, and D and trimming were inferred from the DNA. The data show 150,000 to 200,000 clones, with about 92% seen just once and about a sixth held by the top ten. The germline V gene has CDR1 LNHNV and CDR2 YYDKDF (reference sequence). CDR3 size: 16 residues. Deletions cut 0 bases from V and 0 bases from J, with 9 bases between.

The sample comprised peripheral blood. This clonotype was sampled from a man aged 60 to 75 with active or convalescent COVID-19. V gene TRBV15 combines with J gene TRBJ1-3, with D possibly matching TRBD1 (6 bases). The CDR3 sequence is CATSRETGVSGNTIYF. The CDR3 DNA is TGTGCCACCAGCAGAGAGACAGGCGTCTCTGGAAACACCATATATTTT. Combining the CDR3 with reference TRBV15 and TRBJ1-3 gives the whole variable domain DAMVIQNPRYQVTQFGKPVTLSCSQTLNHNVMYWYQQKSSQAPKLLFHYYDKDFNNEADTPDNFQSRRPNTSFCFLDIRSPGLGDTAMYLCATSRETGVSGNTIYFGEGSWLTVV.